This entry is about one T cell receptor beta chain. Its antigen is unidentified. Sequenced by immunoSEQ multiplex PCR; TCRdb stores in-frame clones only, minus some. The sample consists of roughly 270,000 clones, roughly 86% of them appearing once. This sample stems from a study of Ad26.COV2.S vaccination and SARS-CoV-2 variants. Study-level information: The donor was enrolled in the Ad26.COV2.S arm of the COV1001 trial. Into the muscle, Ad26.COV2.S was dosed once or twice, 56 days apart.

Study conclusions and caveats: The breadth of spike-specific CD8+ and CD4+ T cell responses after vaccination was reportedly substantial.

Described treatment: about 20 received Ad26.COV2.S at low or high dose, single or two shots; about five received placebo; per-sample allocation not given. Specimen acquisition occurred on day 63 following the initial vaccine or placebo injection. CDR3 length: 16 amino acids. V was clipped by 3 bases and J by 0 bases; unmatched bases: 2. Germline V lookup: CDR1 SGHRS, CDR2 YFSETQ. The receptor's source is a person aged 18 to 59 who received the Ad26.COV2.S COVID-19 vaccine or a placebo. The chain carries TRBV5-1 and TRBJ2-3; TRBD2 matches 12 bases. Sequenced material: peripheral blood, taken in a trial of Ad26.COV2.S vaccine versus placebo. CDR3 sequence reads: CASSSLAGGSTDTQYF. DNA for the CDR3: TGCGCCAGCAGCTCACTAGCGGGGGGTAGCACAGATACGCAGTATTTT.